This T cell receptor beta chain was identified during a study of metastatic and nonmetastatic thyroid tumors. Looking at the study overall: Repertoire comparisons spanned blood and tumor or nodule tissue from malignant and benign thyroid patients.

Notes on this clone: The junction differs from germline at one of its ends, possibly a read error.

Ahead of thyroid surgery, no patient had received treatment of any kind. CDR3 length: 13 residues. Germline assignment: CDR1 MNHGY and CDR2 SVAAGI. Original methodology: A distant-metastasis classifier for papillary thyroid cancer was built using CDR3 differences across clinicopathological groups. TCRdb re-clonotyped the PCR reads through MiXCR. None of the V and J calls come from the authors' own analysis; TCRdb made them. Found here are about 30,000 clones, around a fifth of them singletons; the top ten hold approximately 40%. This sequence originates from a female donor with papillary thyroid cancer or a benign thyroid nodule (not recorded which). Some clones in this sample may be carry-over from other donors' samples. Sequenced input: blood. The chain uses TRBV6-9 and TRBJ2-7, with D perhaps matching TRBD1 or TRBD2 (5 bases each). In DNA, the CDR3 is TGCGCCAGCAGTGTGGGATCGGGGCTCGAGCAGTACTTC. This translates into CASSVGSGLEQYF.